This T cell receptor beta chain was recorded in a study of CD8 T cells in Susac syndrome. Sequencing of TCR beta was carried out in blood CD8+ and CD4+ T cells. Treatment-naive patients with stable or active relapsing-remitting disease served as multiple sclerosis controls. CDR3 length equals 13 residues. Trimming removed 2 bases from V and 6 bases from J, with 10 bases in between. cDNA came from about 0.5 to 1 ug RNA primed by random hexamers. One entry per CDR3 protein, called by TCRdb with MiXCR from the immunoSEQ multiplex PCR reads. The profile shows under 250,000 distinct CDR3 sequences, 80% to 95% of them singletons.

What was sequenced was CD4+ T cells from PBMCs. The TCR originated in a human donor with multiple sclerosis. The chain joins TRBV12-3 or TRBV12-4 to TRBJ1-1; D gene ambiguous. CDR3 coding DNA: TGTGCCAGCAGTTTAAACGGGGAGGCTGAAGCTTTCTTT. Translating it yields CASSLNGEAEAFF.